Each of the 23 T cell receptor beta chains below was sequenced from the same sample in a study of T cell responses to AZD1222 COVID-19 vaccine. Repertoires were generated with immunoSEQ multiplex PCR, while TCRdb's copy carries only in-frame clones and drops some. Of fewer than 200,000 clones listed, about 90% are singletons. The starting material was peripheral blood, obtained 28 days after the second dose of the MenACWY control vaccine. The source is an adult who received the MenACWY meningococcal vaccine as a control.

Details on this clone: At one of its ends the junction is not consistent with the germline gene, which may arise from a read error. The chain couples TRBV10-3 to TRBJ1-5; 12 nucleotides line up with TRBD1. Germline V gene data show CDR1 as ENHRY and CDR2 as SYGVKD. This CDR3 contains 18 residues. CDR3 coding DNA: TGCGCCATCAGTGAGTCGATGGGACAGGGGGCTATCGGTCAGCCCCAGCATTTT. As protein: CAISESMGQGAIGQPQHF.

The V call is TRBV28, the J call TRBJ2-3; TRBD1 might be the D (5 bases). V was cut by 0 bases and J by 2 bases, with 9 bases left in between. CDR1 and CDR2 from the germline V gene are MDHEN and SYDVKM. This CDR3 is built from 15 residues. The CDR3 loop reads CASSLWARVTDTQYF. The DNA of the CDR3 is TGTGCCAGCAGTTTATGGGCCAGGGTCACAGATACGCAGTATTTT.

In nucleotides, the CDR3 is TGTGCCAGCAGCCAAGATGAGTTCTATGGCTACACCTTC. It specifies CASSQDEFYGYTF. The chain is built from TRBV3-1 (or the pseudogene TRBV3-2) and TRBJ1-2; no firm D call. The CDR3 covers 13 residues. Germline V lookup: CDR1 LGHDT, CDR2 YNNKEL (reference sequence). The V gene lost 0 bases and the J gene lost 4 bases, with 6 bases spanning the gap.

The chain employs TRBV9 and TRBJ2-3, with TRBD1 matching over 7 bases. V dropped 4 bases and J dropped 2; count of bases not matched to a gene: 10. CDR3 length: 16 amino acids. Germline lookup yields CDR1 SGDLS and CDR2 YYNGEE. DNA for the CDR3: TGTGCCAGCAGCAGAAGGGACAGAGGGTTCACAGATACGCAGTATTTT. Translated, it gives CASSRRDRGFTDTQYF.

This chain connects TRBV10-3 to TRBJ2-6; TRBD2 is a possible D gene (5 bases). The CDR3 sequence is 17 residues long. V was clipped by 4 bases and J by 2 bases, with 15 bases between them. Germline loops: CDR1 ENHRY, CDR2 SYGVKD. This chain's CDR3 is CAISGGIGPTGANVLTF. The CDR3 DNA reads TGTGCCATCAGTGGAGGGATAGGCCCCACTGGGGCCAACGTCCTGACTTTC.

Here the CDR3 DNA reads TGTGCCAGTAGTACCCCGGGTTCACCCCTCCACTTT. Translating it yields CASSTPGSPLHF. The rearrangement joins TRBV19 to TRBJ1-6; D is uncertain. The CDR3 has 12 amino acids. CDR1 is LNHDA and CDR2 is SQIVND in the germline V gene (reference sequence). Trimming shortened V by 4 bases and J by 9 bases, and 7 bases separated the two germline ends.

The rearrangement uses TRBV4-1 and TRBJ2-7, with D perhaps matching TRBD1 or TRBD2 (6 bases each). V dropped 4 bases and J dropped 13 bases, with 26 bases sitting between them. Germline V lookup: CDR1 MGHRA, CDR2 YSYEKL. This CDR3 contains 15 residues. For the CDR3, the DNA is TGCGCCAGCAGCCTCGAGCCCTCGGGGGCCGTCCCCTTATACTTC. Its translation is CASSLEPSGAVPLYF.

This clone has just one count. This chain connects TRBV7-9 to TRBJ2-7; D gene ambiguous. The V gene's germline CDR1 is SEHNR and CDR2 FQNEAQ (reference sequence). The CDR3 totals 15 residues. V was shortened by 3 bases and J by 0 bases, with 12 bases between the two germline ends. The CDR3 sequence: CASSLNHGYSYEQYF. The CDR3 DNA reads TGTGCCAGCAGCTTGAATCACGGATACTCCTACGAGCAGTACTTC.

This chain links TRBV6-4 with TRBJ2-2, with D possibly matching TRBD1 (6 bases). Germline CDR1 and CDR2: MRHNA and SNTAGT. The germline V and J ends were trimmed by 3 bases and 4 bases, with 12 bases remaining between them. The CDR3 is 15 residues long. DNA for the CDR3: TGTGCCAGCAGTGAGGACAGTCAGGGCACCGGGGAGCTGTTTTTT. As protein: CASSEDSQGTGELFF.

CDR3 protein: CASSSLRLDGAYNEQFF. CDR3 bases: TGTGCCAGCAGTTCCCTCCGCCTGGATGGCGCCTACAATGAGCAGTTCTTC. The chain employs TRBV28 and TRBJ2-1; no clear D gene. Trimming shortened V by 4 bases and J by 2 bases, and 18 bases separated the two germline ends. This CDR3 has 17 amino acids. Germline values: CDR1 MDHEN, CDR2 SYDVKM.

The genes are TRBV5-8 and TRBJ2-3; no clear D gene. The germline CDR1 and CDR2 sequences are SGHTS and YDEGEE. This CDR3 comprises 15 residues. The germline V and J ends were trimmed by 2 bases and 0 bases, with 10 bases remaining between them. The CDR3 nucleotides are TGTGCCAGCAGCTTTCGGCCGGTGAGCACAGATACGCAGTATTTT. It specifies CASSFRPVSTDTQYF.

This clone appeared once. The chain links TRBV28 to TRBJ1-1, with no clear D. Trimming stripped 6 bases from V and 0 bases from J, with 11 bases between. Germline V gene sequence: CDR1 MDHEN, CDR2 SYDVKM. The CDR3 length is 14 residues. The CDR3 nucleotides read TGTGCCAGCAGACGGTACAGATTGAACACTGAAGCTTTCTTT. Amino acids: CASRRYRLNTEAFF.

This clone appeared a single time. The rearrangement joins TRBV7-3 to TRBJ2-5; D remains ambiguous. CDR3 length: 15 residues. Trimming took 0 bases from V and 5 from J, leaving 13 bases between them. Germline V CDR1 and CDR2: SGHTA, FQGTGA. This chain's CDR3 is CASSLTPAAVETQYF. In DNA, the CDR3 is TGTGCCAGCAGCTTAACCCCCGCCGCCGTGGAGACCCAGTACTTC.

This clone was seen only once. The rearrangement links TRBV6-2 or TRBV6-3 to TRBJ2-5; 7 bases are a match to TRBD1. Unmatched junction bases numbered 5, after V lost 5 bases and J lost 2 bases. The CDR3 contains 14 residues. Germline V CDR1 and CDR2: MNHEY, SVGEGT. Here the CDR3 reads CASSPDRVQETQYF. The DNA of the CDR3 is TGTGCCAGCAGTCCCGACAGGGTACAAGAGACCCAGTACTTC.

The V gene is TRBV5-4, the J gene TRBJ2-7; 8 bases are a match to TRBD1. Per the germline V gene, CDR1 is SGHNT and CDR2 is YYREEE (reference sequence). The CDR3 length is 15 residues. V lost 6 bases, J lost 4 bases, and 12 bases stayed unmatched. Written as DNA, the CDR3 is TGTGCCAGCACCCGTACCGGGACAGGAAGGTACGAGCAGTACTTC. Translating it yields CASTRTGTGRYEQYF. The complete variable domain, with remaining parts taken from reference TRBV5-4 and TRBJ2-7, reads ETGVTQSPTHLIKTRGQQVTLRCSSQSGHNTVSWYQQALGQGPQFIFQYYREEENGRGNFPPRFSGLQFPNYSSELNVNALELDDSALYLCASTRTGTGRYEQYFGPGTRLTVT.

This clone was seen only once. The chain joins TRBV28 to TRBJ1-2; D gene uncertain. Per the germline V gene, CDR1 is MDHEN and CDR2 is SYDVKM. The length of the CDR3 is 15 residues. V was shortened by 8 bases and J by 2 bases, with 18 bases between the two germline ends. The CDR3 loop is CASHPPGSTNYGYTF. The CDR3, as DNA: TGTGCCAGCCACCCTCCGGGCAGCACAAACTATGGCTACACCTTC.

The chain recombines TRBV5-1 with TRBJ2-2; tentatively, D is TRBD2 (5 bases). V lost 5 bases to trimming and J lost 3 bases, with 17 bases between them. In germline, CDR1 is SGHRS, CDR2 YFSETQ. CDR3 length: 16 amino acids. This CDR3 is CASSFGGLLYTGELFF. The CDR3 nucleotides read TGCGCCAGCAGTTTTGGAGGACTTTTGTACACCGGGGAGCTGTTTTTT.

The chain links TRBV6-2 or TRBV6-3 to TRBJ1-4; 10 bases are shared with TRBD1. Germline V gene sequence: CDR1 MNHEY, CDR2 SVGEGT. There are 12 residues in the CDR3. J lost 14 bases, V lost 4 bases, and 4 bases had no gene match. CDR3 sequence: CASSSGQGRLFF. In nucleotides, the CDR3 is TGTGCCAGCAGTTCGGGACAGGGGCGCCTGTTTTTT.

The rearrangement joins TRBV4-1 to TRBJ1-2; 7 bases agree with TRBD1. Germline CDR1 reads MGHRA; CDR2 reads YSYEKL. Germline trimming cut 3 bases from V and 6 bases from J; bases unmatched to any gene: 13. CDR3 size: 16 residues. The CDR3 reads CASSHRQGTSRDGYTF. The CDR3 DNA reads as TGCGCCAGCAGCCATAGACAGGGCACTAGTCGTGATGGCTACACCTTC.

The genes are TRBV5-1 and TRBJ2-2; D ambiguous. The CDR3 sequence is 15 residues long. V was pared by 2 bases and J by 5 bases, with 13 bases between. Germline CDR1 and CDR2: SGHRS and YFSETQ. The CDR3 DNA reads TGCGCCAGCAGCTTCGGGCTAGTTGAGACCGGGGAGCTGTTTTTT. Residues: CASSFGLVETGELFF.

This clone was found once. The chain has TRBV3-1 (or the pseudogene TRBV3-2) and TRBJ2-1; 8 bases map to TRBD1. The CDR3 runs 15 residues. Germline V gene lookup returns CDR1 LGHDT and CDR2 YNNKEL (reference sequence). V shed 4 bases, J shed 2 bases, and the junction held 4 bases outside the gene matches. This CDR3 is CASSPSDRAYNEQFF. The CDR3 DNA reads TGTGCCAGCAGCCCATCGGACAGGGCCTACAATGAGCAGTTCTTC.

The chain carries TRBV24-1 and TRBJ2-2, with TRBD2 matching 7 bases. CDR1 is KGHDR, CDR2 SFDVKD, per germline. J was trimmed by 7 bases and V by 10 bases; bases with no gene match: 20. This CDR3 spans 17 amino acids. This chain's CDR3 is CATRSHSTGGASGELFF. As DNA, the CDR3 is TGTGCCACGCGATCTCATTCAACGGGGGGAGCGAGCGGGGAGCTGTTTTTT.

This chain uses TRBV18 with TRBJ2-1; 11 positions match TRBD2. The CDR3 totals 16 residues. V lost 5 bases and J lost 5; bases outside the gene matches: 8. The germline V gene has CDR1 KGHSH and CDR2 LQKENI. CDR3 coding DNA: TGTGCCAGCTCATTACTAGCGGGAGAGAATAACAATGAGCAGTTCTTC. It is translated as CASSLLAGENNNEQFF.